This is a list of T cell receptor beta chains from one sample in a study of cytomegalovirus exposure and HLA in healthy donors. TCRdb's copy holds only in-frame clones and misses some; the assay was immunoSEQ multiplex PCR. This sample's table has 75,000 to 95,000 clones. Sequenced input: PBMCs. The source of these receptors is a woman aged 55-70 years in good health and CMV-seronegative. Each CDR3 is given with its conserved first and last residue. Fields, in order: D gene, J gene, V gene, CDR3 length, CDR3 DNA, CDR3 protein. A D gene is named only where the DNA matches it firmly.

D gene: TRBD1
J gene: TRBJ1-2
V gene: TRBV18
CDR3 length: 13
CDR3 DNA: TGTGCCAGCTCGTCAGGGGGTGACTATGGCTACACCTTC
CDR3 protein: CASSSGGDYGYTF

D gene: NA
J gene: TRBJ2-3
V gene: TRBV27
CDR3 length: 14
CDR3 DNA: TGTGCCAGCATGAGGCAGCAAGGCACAGATACGCAGTATTTT
CDR3 protein: CASMRQQGTDTQYF

D gene: NA
J gene: TRBJ2-5
V gene: TRBV1
CDR3 length: 15
CDR3 DNA: TGCACCAGCAGCCAAGTTAGCGACCTCCAAGAGACCCAGTACTTC
CDR3 protein: CTSSQVSDLQETQYF

D gene: TRBD2
J gene: TRBJ2-5
V gene: TRBV9
CDR3 length: 16
CDR3 DNA: TGTGCCAGCAGCGTAGCCGTAGCGGGAGGCCAAGAGACCCAGTACTTC
CDR3 protein: CASSVAVAGGQETQYF

D gene: NA
J gene: TRBJ2-7
V gene: TRBV28
CDR3 length: 13
CDR3 DNA: TGTGCCAGCAGTTTAGACTTTCTGCGCGGGCAGTACTTC
CDR3 protein: CASSLDFLRGQYF

D gene: TRBD2
J gene: TRBJ2-7
V gene: TRBV6-5
CDR3 length: 15
CDR3 DNA: TGTGCCAGCGCGGCTGCCTGGGGGGGTCCCTACGAGCAGTACTTC
CDR3 protein: CASAAAWGGPYEQYF

D gene: NA
J gene: TRBJ2-1
V gene: TRBV2
CDR3 length: 15
CDR3 DNA: TGTGCCAGCAAGGAGGGCGCCGGCCCCTACAATGAGCAGTTCTTC
CDR3 protein: CASKEGAGPYNEQFF

D gene: NA
J gene: TRBJ2-1
V gene: TRBV19
CDR3 length: 15
CDR3 DNA: TGTGCCAGTAGCAGAGACTTGGGGCAATTTAATGAGCAGTTCTTC
CDR3 protein: CASSRDLGQFNEQFF

D gene: TRBD2
J gene: TRBJ2-1
V gene: TRBV6-4
CDR3 length: 16
CDR3 DNA: TGTGCCAGCAGTGAACTAGCGGGAGGTAGCCAGGCTGAGCAGTTCTTC
CDR3 protein: CASSELAGGSQAEQFF

D gene: NA
J gene: TRBJ2-7
V gene: TRBV28
CDR3 length: 15
CDR3 DNA: TGTGCCAGCAGTTCACAGGGCCCGGGGTTCTACGAGCAGTACTTC
CDR3 protein: CASSSQGPGFYEQYF

D gene: NA
J gene: TRBJ1-1
V gene: TRBV5-5
CDR3 length: 12
CDR3 DNA: TGTGCCAGCAGCCAAACAGACACTGAAGCTTTCTTT
CDR3 protein: CASSQTDTEAFF

D gene: TRBD2
J gene: TRBJ2-3
V gene: TRBV30
CDR3 length: 12
CDR3 DNA: TGTGCCTGGAGTCCCGGACTAGTAAGGCAGTATTTT
CDR3 protein: CAWSPGLVRQYF

D gene: TRBD2
J gene: TRBJ2-7
V gene: TRBV5-8
CDR3 length: 15
CDR3 DNA: TGTGCCAGCAGCCCCGGGACTAGGACGGCCTACGAGCAGTACTTC
CDR3 protein: CASSPGTRTAYEQYF

D gene: NA
J gene: TRBJ2-7
V gene: TRBV10-3
CDR3 length: 15
CDR3 DNA: TGTGCCATCAACAAGAGACTAGAAGTCGGCTACGAGCAGTACTTC
CDR3 protein: CAINKRLEVGYEQYF

D gene: TRBD1
J gene: TRBJ2-7
V gene: TRBV10-3
CDR3 length: 15
CDR3 DNA: TGTGCCACGAGTAGGGCAGGGGACAGCTCCTACGAGCAGTACTTC
CDR3 protein: CATSRAGDSSYEQYF

D gene: NA
J gene: TRBJ2-6
V gene: TRBV11-2
CDR3 length: 15
CDR3 DNA: TGTGCCAGCAGCTTAGAACGCTACCTCCCCAACGTCCTGACTTTC
CDR3 protein: CASSLERYLPNVLTF

D gene: NA
J gene: TRBJ1-2
V gene: TRBV6-6
CDR3 length: 13
CDR3 DNA: TGTGCCAGCTCCAGAGGAGGGAACTATGGCTACACCTTC
CDR3 protein: CASSRGGNYGYTF

D gene: TRBD2
J gene: TRBJ2-2
V gene: TRBV5-1
CDR3 length: 15
CDR3 DNA: TGCGCCAGCAGCTTGAGGCTAGCGGTCACCGGGGAGCTGTTTTTT
CDR3 protein: CASSLRLAVTGELFF

D gene: NA
J gene: TRBJ1-6
V gene: TRBV7-9
CDR3 length: 15
CDR3 DNA: TGTGCCAGCAGCCGCATGGGACAAAGCAATTCACCCCTCCACTTT
CDR3 protein: CASSRMGQSNSPLHF

D gene: NA
J gene: TRBJ2-1
V gene: TRBV5-4
CDR3 length: 15
CDR3 DNA: TGTGCCAGCAGTCGGGGTACATTTAAGGACAATGAGCAGTTCTTC
CDR3 protein: CASSRGTFKDNEQFF

D gene: TRBD1
J gene: TRBJ2-1
V gene: TRBV6-5
CDR3 length: 14
CDR3 DNA: TGTGCCAGCAGTTACTCGTACAGGGGTAATGAGCAGTTCTTC
CDR3 protein: CASSYSYRGNEQFF

D gene: TRBD1
J gene: TRBJ1-5
V gene: TRBV28
CDR3 length: 14
CDR3 DNA: TGTGCCAGCAAATCAGGGGGGTACAATCAGCCCCAGCATTTT
CDR3 protein: CASKSGGYNQPQHF

D gene: NA
J gene: TRBJ1-1
V gene: TRBV6-6
CDR3 length: 11
CDR3 DNA: TGTGCCAGCAGTTACGACGGGAACACTTTCTTT
CDR3 protein: CASSYDGNTFF

D gene: NA
J gene: TRBJ2-2
V gene: TRBV6-1
CDR3 length: 18
CDR3 DNA: TGTGCCAGCAGTGAGAGGCCCCTGGGTAGCGGCAACACCGGGGAGCTGTTTTTT
CDR3 protein: CASSERPLGSGNTGELFF

D gene: NA
J gene: TRBJ1-2
V gene: TRBV6-5
CDR3 length: 13
CDR3 DNA: TGTGCCAGCACCACACTTTCATCCAGGCCCTACACCTTC
CDR3 protein: CASTTLSSRPYTF

D gene: TRBD1
J gene: TRBJ2-1
V gene: TRBV4-3
CDR3 length: 14
CDR3 DNA: TGCGCCAGCAGCCACGTAGGACAGGGCCGAGAGCAGTTCTTC
CDR3 protein: CASSHVGQGREQFF

D gene: NA
J gene: TRBJ1-1
V gene: TRBV6-4
CDR3 length: 13
CDR3 DNA: TGTGCCAGCAGTCCGGGACAGAACACTGAAGCTTTCTTT
CDR3 protein: CASSPGQNTEAFF

D gene: NA
J gene: TRBJ2-7
V gene: TRBV14
CDR3 length: 17
CDR3 DNA: TGTGCCAGCAGCCAAGGTATTTTAAGTGGCGGCTACTACGAGCAGTACTTC
CDR3 protein: CASSQGILSGGYYEQYF

D gene: NA
J gene: TRBJ2-2
V gene: TRBV2
CDR3 length: 15
CDR3 DNA: TGTGCCAGCAGACCCGGGACAACGAACACCGGGGAGCTGTTTTTT
CDR3 protein: CASRPGTTNTGELFF

D gene: TRBD1
J gene: TRBJ1-5
V gene: TRBV28
CDR3 length: 15
CDR3 DNA: TGTGCCAGCAGGTCAGGACAGGGGAGTGTTCAGCCCCAGCATTTT
CDR3 protein: CASRSGQGSVQPQHF

D gene: NA
J gene: TRBJ2-1
V gene: TRBV7-9
CDR3 length: 15
CDR3 DNA: TGTGCCAGCAGCAATCGCGGTCATTCCTACAATGAGCAGTTCTTC
CDR3 protein: CASSNRGHSYNEQFF

D gene: TRBD2
J gene: TRBJ2-3
V gene: TRBV27
CDR3 length: 16
CDR3 DNA: TGTGCCAGCAGTTTAAATCTCGGGAGGGATACAGATACGCAGTATTTT
CDR3 protein: CASSLNLGRDTDTQYF

D gene: NA
J gene: TRBJ2-1
V gene: TRBV27
CDR3 length: 13
CDR3 DNA: TGTGCCAGCAGTTTAGCCAGCTACAATGAGCAGTTCTTC
CDR3 protein: CASSLASYNEQFF

D gene: TRBD1
J gene: TRBJ2-2
V gene: TRBV6-6
CDR3 length: 13
CDR3 DNA: TGTGCCGCCGGGACAGAGAACACCGGGGAGCTGTTTTTT
CDR3 protein: CAAGTENTGELFF

D gene: NA
J gene: TRBJ2-3
V gene: TRBV6-5
CDR3 length: 14
CDR3 DNA: TGTGCCAGCAGATTAGGCTTGAGCGCAGATACGCAGTATTTT
CDR3 protein: CASRLGLSADTQYF

D gene: NA
J gene: TRBJ2-1
V gene: TRBV15
CDR3 length: 15
CDR3 DNA: TGTGCCACCAGCAGTCGAGCGGAGACCTACAATGAGCAGTTCTTC
CDR3 protein: CATSSRAETYNEQFF

D gene: TRBD1
J gene: TRBJ2-3
V gene: TRBV5-1
CDR3 length: 14
CDR3 DNA: TGCGCCAGCAGCTTAGATAGGGGGCCAGATACGCAGTATTTT
CDR3 protein: CASSLDRGPDTQYF

D gene: TRBD1
J gene: TRBJ2-6
V gene: TRBV6-5
CDR3 length: 14
CDR3 DNA: TGTGCCAGCAGTTACGGGACAGGACGGAACGTCCTGACTTTC
CDR3 protein: CASSYGTGRNVLTF

D gene: NA
J gene: TRBJ1-6
V gene: TRBV19
CDR3 length: 15
CDR3 DNA: TGTGCCAGTAGTATAGACGGACTCTTTAATTCACCCCTCCACTTT
CDR3 protein: CASSIDGLFNSPLHF

D gene: TRBD2
J gene: TRBJ2-5
V gene: TRBV5-1
CDR3 length: 14
CDR3 DNA: TGCGCCAGCCGGGGACTAGAGAAGGAAGAGACCCAGTACTTC
CDR3 protein: CASRGLEKEETQYF

D gene: NA
J gene: TRBJ1-2
V gene: TRBV5-4
CDR3 length: 12
CDR3 DNA: TGTGCCAGCATGGCAGGGACATATGGCTACACCTTC
CDR3 protein: CASMAGTYGYTF

D gene: TRBD2
J gene: TRBJ2-5
V gene: TRBV10-3
CDR3 length: 15
CDR3 DNA: TGTGCCATCAGTGAAGGACTAGCTTCCCAAGAGACCCAGTACTTC
CDR3 protein: CAISEGLASQETQYF

D gene: NA
J gene: TRBJ1-5
V gene: TRBV28
CDR3 length: 13
CDR3 DNA: TGTGCCAGCAGTTTGGGTAAAGGGGCCCCCCAGCATTTT
CDR3 protein: CASSLGKGAPQHF

D gene: NA
J gene: TRBJ2-1
V gene: TRBV5-1
CDR3 length: 14
CDR3 DNA: TGCGCCAGCACCGGGACTCCCAGGTACAATGAGCAGTTCTTC
CDR3 protein: CASTGTPRYNEQFF

D gene: NA
J gene: TRBJ2-5
V gene: TRBV18
CDR3 length: 14
CDR3 DNA: TGTGCCAGCTCACCACGCGGAAACCAAGAGACCCAGTACTTC
CDR3 protein: CASSPRGNQETQYF